This entry is about one T cell receptor beta chain. Its antigen is not yet known. There are no base qualities to consult, and no much larger clone falls within one base. The sample belongs to a study of cytomegalovirus exposure and HLA in healthy donors (dated by TCRdb to 2016 to 2017). In the study overall: An earlier analysis of a few hundred of the donors reported around 280 Gb of sequence data and 117 million unique TCR beta sequences obtained from around 180 million T cells. A later genetic analysis took genome-wide SNP genotypes for about 55% of the 666 donors and used that subset as a discovery cohort. To predict cytomegalovirus infection status, the study combined high-throughput TCR immunosequencing, statistical association of individual TCRs with disease status, and machine learning. Using immunosequencing, the study profiled T cell repertoires from roughly 650 subjects and related those repertoires to cytomegalovirus serostatus. A later analysis re-examined previously published TCR beta repertoires from about 700 donors and added high-resolution HLA genotyping to investigate patterns of TCR occurrence. Rather than drawing on any new phenotypic data, the later analysis identified candidate immune exposures from TCR beta sequences and the way those sequences occurred across donors. Every discovery cohort repertoire had been produced on one sequencing platform. Donor age, sex, ethnicity and CMV serostatus were collected together with the repertoire data. An early release that covered about 600 HLA-typed donors contained approximately 320 gigabases of sequencing data and 70 million to 100 million unique TCR sequences. An earlier analysis of 587 of the donors applied high-throughput TCR beta sequencing to assess whether each TCR beta V gene segment acted as functional or pseudogenic. HLA typing included class I and class II loci at four-digit resolution. The number of donors typed differed by locus, with roughly 620-630 for A, B, C, DRB1 and DQB1, 522 for DQA1, about 610 for DPA1, and some 470 for DPB1. The study was designed to test whether signatures of past pathogen exposure could be identified by cataloging public T cell receptors. Of the 300 to 500 genotyped donors, less than 90% were placed in the genetic ancestry cluster associated with self-reported Caucasian donors. On average, 235,054 unique TCR beta nucleotide sequences were sequenced per donor among 398 genotyped donors of the cohort, with roughly 18% of those sequences being non-productive. Along with the approximately 650-subject first cohort, a separate validation cohort of roughly 110 different subjects was used. Five DR-DQ haplotypes were handled as single units for association and clustering, since linkage in the cohort was strong.

Overall results and qualifications from the work: Assigning TCR associations to individual alleles was difficult when HLA alleles, especially DR and DQ, strongly co-occurred. The cohort was sequenced for TCR beta chains only, and without alpha or paired-chain data the features that could be detected were limited. In a later analysis, TCR association rates were found to vary across HLA loci, with the most associated TCRs seen for DRB1 alleles and the fewest for HLA-C alleles. In a later analysis, several top co-occurrence clusters were reported to appear linked to parvovirus B19, influenza, CMV and Epstein-Barr virus. Across donors, most TCR sequences were observed very rarely, whereas some public TCRs were present in many individuals. The classifier was reported to diagnose cytomegalovirus status with high specificity and sensitivity in both the original and validation cohorts. The authors suggested that the approach could potentially be extended to other disease states and immunological phenotypes. A total of around 150 TCR beta chains were listed by the study as associated with cytomegalovirus. Compared with equally common non-associated chains, HLA-associated TCR beta chains in a later analysis were more clonally expanded and had lower generation probabilities. In an earlier analysis of roughly 560 of the donors, most TCR beta V segments were observed in productive rearrangements about 90% or about 30% of the time, broadly matching IMGT annotations. At a false discovery rate of 0.05, a later analysis linked some 18,000 TCR beta sequences to specific HLA alleles. Linkage disequilibrium might explain the correlated functional status among segregating V segments, but an unknown experimental factor could not be excluded. Most CMV-associated TCR beta chains appeared to be HLA-restricted in a later analysis, and the HLA associations seemed to be driven largely by CMV exposure. The sequencing pipeline was judged likely to have produced a cluster of highly shared sequence variants as a technical artifact. A later genetic analysis associated a missense DCLRE1C variant with V-gene and J-gene trimming of TCR beta chains, and an independent cohort replicated the association. A few of the identified cytomegalovirus-associated TCR beta chains were confirmed in vitro to be specific for cytomegalovirus antigens. For the cohort, immune exposure information was limited to CMV serostatus. Because counts were too low, 15 to 20 rarely observed V segments, including chromosome 9 orphons, were excluded from the earlier analysis of some 590 of the donors. The presence/absence analyses assumed that sequencing depth was roughly uniform across donors, and that assumption may not be true. A further reported finding was that TCR beta sequences accurately predicted the HLA-A and HLA-B alleles for most subjects in the first cohort. Because some donors lacked HLA typing at each locus, the association tests relied only on the typed subset. Compared with the roughly 700-donor mean, donors in an Asian-associated ancestry cluster had fewer N-insertions in productive TCRs, according to a later genetic analysis.

In total, 600 or so healthy bone marrow donors made up the cohort. All cohort members were sampled while nominally healthy, although unrecorded immune exposures were likely present. The donor tested CMV seronegative and was one of the 352 seronegative cohort members. Every donor gave a peripheral blood sample, and the peripheral blood mononuclear cells from that sample were used for TCR beta sequencing. Genomic DNA was extracted from the blood cell samples with the Qiagen DNeasy Blood Extraction Kit. The method behind the library was the immunoSEQ multiplex PCR assay. A mixture of 60 forward primers for TCR Vbeta segments and 13 reverse primers for TCR Jbeta segments was used in the multiplex PCR. The CDR3 region of rearranged TCR beta genes was amplified from genomic DNA with a multiplex PCR assay. On the Illumina HiSeq System, the amplified TCR beta libraries were sequenced as 87-base-pair reads. In the source study's methods: A later analysis counted some 74 million unique TCR beta chains across the 666 repertoires, and 9 million to 14 million of these chains were shared by at least two donors. A nearest-neighbor algorithm error-corrected the raw reads and collapsed the reads into unique sequences, merging closely related sequences to remove PCR and sequencing errors. Alignment of CDR3 sequences to IMGT reference sequences was used to assign V, D and J gene segments. For a sequence to be retained, a match of at least six nucleotides to both a V gene segment and a J gene segment was required. A rearrangement was called productive if the CDR3 had no stop codons and remained in frame with V and J, and every other rearrangement was called non-productive. Following IMGT convention, CDR3 was defined as the stretch from the second conserved V-encoded cysteine up to the conserved J-encoded phenylalanine. In an earlier analysis of around 570 of the donors, sequences lacking an unambiguous match to a single V gene segment were excluded. An earlier analysis of under 750 of the donors called V segments functional above 56.7% productive rearrangements and segregating when the between-donor standard deviation exceeded 5%. A statistical classification framework was developed to diagnose cytomegalovirus status using the catalog of TCR beta chain sequences. In a later analysis, V and J genes were assigned by comparing TCR nucleotide sequences against IMGT/GENE-DB human TR gene sequences. Using the TCRdist pipeline, a later analysis assigned CDR3 sequences along with most-parsimonious VDJ recombination scenarios. In a later analysis, every TCR beta chain was defined by the combination of its CDR3 amino acid sequence and its V-gene family, and reads without a unique V-gene family were dropped. To address suspected cross-contamination and a sequencing artifact, a later analysis removed roughly 580 highly shared, low-generation-probability nucleotide sequences. In a later analysis, a clonal expansion index for each public chain was calculated from normalized within-repertoire ranks of inferred template counts. Generation probabilities in a later analysis came from a VDJ recombination model fitted to out-of-frame rearrangements, and those results were checked against IGoR. Hypergeometric tests were used in a later analysis to score TCR-TCR, TCR-HLA and TCR-CMV co-occurrence, with a repertoire-size bias correction applied to the TCR pairs. A later analysis estimated false discovery rates by permuting HLA or CMV assignments 20 times. A later analysis grouped co-occurring TCRs with DBSCAN, adding TCRdist sequence similarity when clustering within HLA-allele-positive subsets. Co-occurrence clustering excluded repertoires with fewer than 30,000 or more than 120,000 public chains, plus five with anomalous nucleotide sharing. Entries here come from immuneACCESS through TCRdb and include only in-frame sequences with V and J called. Some clones fail to appear in such tables; in the studies checked, an unresolved V gene covers under half of the shortfall, and the cause of the remainder is unknown. For V, J and clone size, that table is used; D and trimming come from the DNA. The sample table records more than 150,000 clones; approximately 84% of these occur just once. The top ten clonotypes cover 3% to 4% of the sample.

The TCR originated in a middle-aged man in good health and CMV-seronegative. Specimen: PBMCs.

The CDR3 protein is CASSPLAGGPLNEQFF. The sequenced DNA is TGTGCCAGCAGTCCGTTAGCGGGGGGGCCCCTCAATGAGCAGTTCTTC. The rearranged chain carries TRBV27 and TRBJ2-1, with TRBD2 matching 11 junction bases. CDR1 MNHEY and CDR2 SMNVEV were looked up in the germline V gene (reference sequence). Trimming takes 5 bases off V and 6 bases off J; junction bases not matched to a gene: 9. The CDR3, cysteine through phenylalanine, is 16 amino acids long. The sequence is cut down to CDR3 DNA, 48 bases in frame from base 1.